The present T cell receptor beta chain was sequenced within a study of T cells expressing NK-cell markers. Researchers built TCR beta cDNA using 5'RACE template switching with UMIs. Following a re-call of the 5' RACE reads, TCRdb has one entry per CDR3 protein and lacks DNA. This sample contains about 460,000 distinct CDR3 sequences. Study outcomes and limitations: These same clonotypes (in several donors) also led the CD3+CD56-NKG2C+ fraction. Of the CD8+ T cell pool in about six donors, about 1.0-7.0% was accounted for by dominant NKG2C+ clonotypes.

For this clonotype: Its antigen is currently unknown.

The CDR3 covers 15 residues. Germline assignment: CDR1 SGHRS and CDR2 YFSETQ. The sequenced sample consisted of blood T cells: a sorted CD56 or NKG2C T cell subset, CD4+ or CD8+ T cells, or bulk PBMC T cells (not recorded which). This TCR came from a woman in her forties or fifties in good health. This chain connects TRBV5-1 to TRBJ2-3. The CDR3 spells CASSFEDSSTDTQYF.